This TCR beta chain was profiled in a study of Graves' ophthalmopathy and Graves' hyperthyroidism. Background on the study: Peripheral blood was collected at initial diagnosis, before any treatment.

Germline V lookup: CDR1 MNHNS, CDR2 SASEGT. CDR3 length equals 12 residues. V gave up 2 bases and J gave up 4 bases, with 5 bases separating them. From RNA, the CDR3 regions of TCR beta chains were amplified and sequenced. Second-round multiplex PCR came after a first-round RT-PCR that employed HTBI primers. MiXCR, run by TCRdb on the multiplex PCR reads, gives a single entry per CDR3 protein. The sample shows fewer than 650,000 distinct CDR3 sequences, 20% to 25% of them seen only once. There are many counts of this clonotype. The specimen was peripheral blood. The TCR was taken from a woman younger than 30 with stable Graves' hyperthyroidism. Some clones in this sample may be carry-over from other donors' samples. The V and J genes are TRBV6-1 and TRBJ1-2; D uncertain. CDR3 bases: TGTGCCAGCAGTGAAAGCGGCTATGGCTACACCTTC. It encodes CASSESGYGYTF.